Sequencing of this T cell receptor (beta chain) was carried out in a study of molecular identifiers for immune sequencing clone quantification. With listed TCR primers and previously described methods, bulk TCR libraries were prepared. TCRdb re-derived calls from the PCR reads in MiXCR, one entry per CDR3 protein. This sample has hundreds of thousands of distinct CDR3 sequences, with about 20% found just once. Naive CD8 T cells underwent sorting with the CD8+CD4-CCR7+CD45RA+ definition. Looked up from germline, CDR1 is SGHTA and CDR2 is FQGTGA. The CDR3 loop spans 16 amino acids. Trimming cost V 5 bases and J 5 bases, with 21 bases left between them. Study outcomes and limitations: Whereas clones above 20 RNA copies held under 1% of naive-cell molecules, they held over 98% of effector molecules.

The sample holds many counts of this clonotype. The target antigen is unknown. The receptor's source is a human donor in good health. Some libraries in this study had Jurkat cell RNA spiked in. The gene calls are TRBV7-3 and TRBJ2-5, with D possibly matching TRBD2 (5 bases). Sample: naive CD8+ T cells from blood, with Jurkat cell RNA spiked in. Subset specified: FACS-sorted CD8+CD4-CCR7+CD45RA+ naive T cells. The CDR3 loop is CASSLGYERRGETQYF. The CDR3 nucleotides are TGTGCCAGCAGCCTAGGGTACGAGCGGAGAGGGGAGACCCAGTACTTC.